This T cell receptor (beta chain) derives from a study of T cells in Graves' hyperthyroidism and ophthalmopathy. Study-wide findings and caveats: Patients with ophthalmopathy were separated from those with stable hyperthyroidism by a 13 V-J model. Most thyroid clonotypes that were expanded above 0.001 also turned up in blood. Ophthalmopathy got predicted by the model a median roughly 6.1 months before its onset.

From RNA transcripts, TCR beta CDR3 regions were amplified. The TCR CDR3 first-round RT-PCR relied on the HTBI primer set. TCRdb called the multiplex PCR reads again in MiXCR, with one record for every CDR3 protein. This sample carries approximately 700,000 distinct CDR3 sequences, 45% of them seen once, and the ten largest clones take under 8%. On this clonotype: Its target is not known.

This CDR3 is 16 amino acids long. Between the trimmed V and J ends, which lost 1 base and 5 bases, there was a span of 18 bases. CDR1 is SGHRS and CDR2 is YFSETQ in the germline V gene. Any patient presenting with uncontrolled infection, other autoimmune disease, pregnancy or lactation was left out. This TCR derives from an adult man with Graves' disease, either hyperthyroidism or ophthalmopathy (not recorded which). The chain carries TRBV5-1 and TRBJ1-2, with D possibly being TRBD1 (6 bases). The sequenced material came from peripheral blood or thyroid tissue (not recorded which). The CDR3 loop is CASSLTGAGGAYGYTF. In DNA form, the CDR3 reads TGCGCCAGCAGCTTGACTGGTGCGGGGGGCGCGTATGGCTACACCTTC.